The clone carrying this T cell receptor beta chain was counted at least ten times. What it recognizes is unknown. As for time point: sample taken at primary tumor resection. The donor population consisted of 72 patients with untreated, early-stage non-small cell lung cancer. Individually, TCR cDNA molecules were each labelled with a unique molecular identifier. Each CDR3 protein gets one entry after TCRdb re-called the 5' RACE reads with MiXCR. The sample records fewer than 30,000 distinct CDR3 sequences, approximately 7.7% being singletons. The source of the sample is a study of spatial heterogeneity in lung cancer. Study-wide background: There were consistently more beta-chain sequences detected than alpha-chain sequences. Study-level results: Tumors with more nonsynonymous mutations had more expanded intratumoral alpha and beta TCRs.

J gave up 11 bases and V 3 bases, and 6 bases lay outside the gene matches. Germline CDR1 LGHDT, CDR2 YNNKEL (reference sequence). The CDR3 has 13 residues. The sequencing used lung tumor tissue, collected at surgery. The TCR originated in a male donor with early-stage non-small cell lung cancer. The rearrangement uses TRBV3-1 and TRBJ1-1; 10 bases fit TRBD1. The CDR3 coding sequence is TGTGCCAGCAGCCACCGACAGGGGGCGGGTGCTTTCTTT. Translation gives CASSHRQGAGAFF.